The sample holds many counts of the clone carrying this T cell receptor beta chain. The CDR3 does not end in the conserved phenylalanine or tryptophan, so this is likely a read error. It is unclear where the CDR3 begins or ends on the DNA, so no DNA is shown, and the CDR3 is as TCRdb lists it. Termini included, the CDR3 measures 12 amino acids. The germline gives CDR1 SQVTM, CDR2 ANQGSEA. During its preparation, the TCRbeta library received unique molecular identifiers. TCRdb itself ran the PCR reads through MiXCR, one entry per CDR3 protein. The sample holds some 600,000 distinct CDR3 sequences, approximately 17% seen once. This sample was taken from a study of T-cell reconstitution after alpha-beta-depleted transplantation in children.

This specimen was PBMCs from the stem cell graft donor, taken from the stem cell graft. This clonotype originated in a human donor who donated a stem cell graft to a child with acute myeloid leukemia. The chain is built from TRBV29-1 and TRBJ1-1; the table's TRBD1 call for D was not verified on the DNA. The CDR3 loop is CSVDRDNRPTVS.